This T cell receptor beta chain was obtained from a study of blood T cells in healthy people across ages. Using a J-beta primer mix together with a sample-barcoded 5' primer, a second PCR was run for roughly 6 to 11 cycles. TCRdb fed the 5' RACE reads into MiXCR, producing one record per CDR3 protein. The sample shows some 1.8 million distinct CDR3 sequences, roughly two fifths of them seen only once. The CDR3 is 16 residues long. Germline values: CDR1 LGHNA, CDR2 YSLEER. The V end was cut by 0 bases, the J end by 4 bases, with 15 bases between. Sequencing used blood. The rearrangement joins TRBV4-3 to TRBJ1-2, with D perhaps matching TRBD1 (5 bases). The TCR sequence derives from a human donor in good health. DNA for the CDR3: TGCGCCAGCAGCCAAGATAATCTTCAGGGTATCTATGGCTACACCTTC. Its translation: CASSQDNLQGIYGYTF.